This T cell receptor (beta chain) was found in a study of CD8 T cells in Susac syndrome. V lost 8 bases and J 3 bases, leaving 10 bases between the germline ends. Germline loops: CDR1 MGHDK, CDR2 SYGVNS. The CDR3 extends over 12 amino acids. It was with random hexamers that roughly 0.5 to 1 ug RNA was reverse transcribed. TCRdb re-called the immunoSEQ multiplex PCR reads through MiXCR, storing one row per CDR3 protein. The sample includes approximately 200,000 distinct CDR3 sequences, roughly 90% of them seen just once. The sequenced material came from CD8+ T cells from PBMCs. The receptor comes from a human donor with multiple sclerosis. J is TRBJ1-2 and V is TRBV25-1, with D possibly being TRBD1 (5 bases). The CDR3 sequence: CASSTTDYGYTF. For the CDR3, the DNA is TGTGCCAGCTCAACGACAGACTATGGCTACACCTTC.